This TCR beta chain comes out of a study of CD8+CD57+ T cells in acquired aplastic anemia. In the study overall: Sorted cells (CD4+ and CD8+) yielded DNA amounts that averaged about 3.4 ug. Overall study results and limits: Patients and controls had in common some 30 CD8+ CDR3 sequences. Patients and controls were not found to differ significantly in CD8+ Simpson's diversity.

V was clipped by 0 bases and J by 4 bases; unmatched bases: 15. This CDR3 comprises 18 residues. Germline V lookup: CDR1 SGDLS, CDR2 YYNGEE. All sequencing subjects had displayed CD8+CD57+ cell expansion on flow cytometry. Genomic DNA constituted the template upon which TCR beta VDJ and CDR3 profiling was performed. TCRdb itself ran the reads through MiXCR, one entry per CDR3 protein. The profile shows about 160,000 distinct CDR3 sequences, roughly 43% of them singletons. This clonotype was counted at least ten times. The antigen is unknown. Sequenced material: sorted CD4+, CD8+, or CD8+CD57+ T cells (not recorded which) from PBMCs. The receptor was isolated from a human donor with aplastic anemia. This rearrangement joins TRBV9 to TRBJ1-2, with TRBD1 matching 7 bases. The CDR3 protein is CASSVGQGNSHLSYGYTF. As DNA, the CDR3 is TGTGCCAGCAGCGTAGGACAGGGAAACAGCCACTTATCCTATGGCTACACCTTC.